This TCR beta chain was sequenced in a study of T-cell reconstitution after alpha-beta-depleted transplantation in children. Losses at the gene ends were 6 bases for V and 3 bases for J; bases not matched to a gene: 5. This CDR3 contains 14 residues. Unique molecular identifiers tagged the TCRbeta library. TCRdb fed the PCR reads into MiXCR, producing one record per CDR3 protein. The sample carries almost 500,000 distinct CDR3 sequences, roughly an eighth recorded once. This clonotype was observed many times. The starting material was PBMCs from the stem cell graft donor, obtained from the stem cell graft. The chain joins TRBV12-3 or TRBV12-4 to TRBJ2-3; the match to TRBD1 covers 8 bases. This clonotype was sampled from a human donor who donated a stem cell graft to a child with combined immunodeficiency. CDR3 in DNA: TGTGCCAGCAGCCCGGACAGGGAAACAGATACGCAGTATTTT. This gives the protein CASSPDRETDTQYF.